Listed below are T cell receptor beta chains from one sample, sequenced in a study of blood T cell repertoires in COVID-19. Sequencing used immunoSEQ multiplex PCR; TCRdb keeps in-frame clones, though not all of them. The sample yields around 340,000 clones, over 70% seen once. Material for sequencing was peripheral blood. Every receptor here comes from a man aged 25 to 40 with active or convalescent COVID-19. Both conserved end residues are part of each CDR3. D genes are given only for firm matches. Not every row has a clone size; where given, it reads once, few, many or a size class.

>TRBV7-3|-|TRBD2|TRBJ2-2
TGTGCCAGCACGAGCGGGGACCACACCGGGGAGCTGTTTTTT
CASTSGDHTGELFF
>TRBV7-3|-|-|TRBJ1-1
TGTGCCAGCAGCCCGACAGGACCAAACACTGAAGCTTTCTTT
CASSPTGPNTEAFF
>TRBV7-2|-|-|TRBJ1-6
TGTGCCAGCAGCTTTGAGGCAGAGTCCATCTATAATTCACCCCTCCACTTT
CASSFEAESIYNSPLHF
>TRBV7-2|-|-|TRBJ1-2
TGTGCCAGCAGTTTACAGGGCTATGGCTACACCTTC
CASSLQGYGYTF
>TRBV24-1|-|TRBD1|TRBJ2-7
TGTGCCACCAGTGATCCACCGGGACAGGGGGAAGAGCAGTACTTC
CATSDPPGQGEEQYF
>TRBV28|once|-|TRBJ1-1
TGTGCCAGCAGTCATCCCCCTAAAGCTTTCTTT
CASSHPPKAFF
>TRBV7-8|-|TRBD1|TRBJ1-6
TGTGCCAGCAGCCCGGGACAGCGTAATTCACCCCTCCACTTT
CASSPGQRNSPLHF
>TRBV5-4|-|TRBD2|TRBJ2-7
TGTGCCAGCAGCTCTGGTGTGGGCGGGGGGCTAACTTACGAGCAGTACTTC
CASSSGVGGGLTYEQYF
>TRBV6-5|-|-|TRBJ2-1
TGTGCCAGCAGTTACGCGGGTGGAGTAGACTACAATGAGCAGTTCTTC
CASSYAGGVDYNEQFF
>TRBV28|once|TRBD1|TRBJ1-1
TGTGCCAGCAATACACAGGGGGCGTTTACTGAAGCTTTCTTT
CASNTQGAFTEAFF
>TRBV5-1|-|-|TRBJ1-6
TGCGCCAGCAGCTTTGAGGGGAGGAATTCACCCCTCCACTTT
CASSFEGRNSPLHF
>TRBV2|-|TRBD2|TRBJ2-3
TGTGCCAGCAGGAAGACTAGCGGGGGGGCCGATACGCAGTATTTT
CASRKTSGGADTQYF
>TRBV18|-|-|TRBJ2-5
TGTGCCAGCTCACCACCTCTGGAGACCCAGTACTTC
CASSPPLETQYF
>TRBV19|-|-|TRBJ2-5
TGTGCCAGTAGTATGAGGGGGGGCGAGACCCAGTACTTC
CASSMRGGETQYF
>TRBV7-2|-|-|TRBJ2-1
TGTGCCAGCAGCGCCGGGACCTACAATGAGCAGTTCTTC
CASSAGTYNEQFF
>TRBV4-1|-|-|TRBJ2-7
TGCGCCAGCAGCCAACAGCGAGGTGGCTCCGAGCAGTACTTC
CASSQQRGGSEQYF
>TRBV2|-|TRBD1|TRBJ1-5
TGTGCCAGCAGAGGCCGGGACAGGGTGAGGGGCAATCAGCCCCAGCATTTT
CASRGRDRVRGNQPQHF
>TRBV7-9|-|-|TRBJ2-3
TGTGCCAGCAGCTTAGCGGAGTCTTCCCCTAAAGGCACAGATACGCAGTATTTT
CASSLAESSPKGTDTQYF
>TRBV5-1|-|-|TRBJ2-2
TGCGCCAGCAGCTTGGTCGCAGGGCGCACCGGGGAGCTGTTTTTT
CASSLVAGRTGELFF
>TRBV9|-|TRBD2|TRBJ2-3
TGTGCCAGCAGCGTAGTTAGCGGGACTATCGATACGCAGTATTTT
CASSVVSGTIDTQYF
>TRBV5-4|few|TRBD2|TRBJ2-7
TGTGCCAGCAGCTTGCCCGGGGGGAGCTCCTACGAGCAGTACTTC
CASSLPGGSSYEQYF
>TRBV4-1|-|-|TRBJ1-4
TGCGCCAGCAGCCAATCAATTGCAACTAATGAAAAACTGTTTTTT
CASSQSIATNEKLFF
>TRBV5-6|-|TRBD1|TRBJ2-2
TGTGCCAGCAGGCTTAGGGAGTGGACAGGCCCGAACACCGGGGAGCTGTTTTTT
CASRLREWTGPNTGELFF
>TRBV7-2|-|-|TRBJ2-2
TGTGCCAGCAGCTTTTCTGGCGGGCCAGCCACCGGGGAGCTGTTTTTT
CASSFSGGPATGELFF
>TRBV5-1|-|TRBD2|TRBJ2-2
TGCGCCAGCTCAAGGATAGCGGGAAGTCTCACCGGGGAGCTGTTTTTT
CASSRIAGSLTGELFF
>TRBV19|-|TRBD1|TRBJ2-2
TGTGCCAGTAGTAGTAGGACAGGCGTCACCGGGGAGCTGTTTTTT
CASSSRTGVTGELFF
>TRBV7-2|-|TRBD1|TRBJ1-1
TGTGCCAGCAGCTCTCCGCTACAGGGGGCAAACACTGAAGCTTTCTTT
CASSSPLQGANTEAFF
>TRBV18|-|TRBD1|TRBJ1-5
TGTGCCAGCTCATCTGGACAGGCGCTCAATCAGCCCCAGCATTTT
CASSSGQALNQPQHF
>TRBV7-8|-|-|TRBJ2-1
TGTGCCAGCAGCTTATGGCGGTCAAGCTCCTACAATGAGCAGTTCTTC
CASSLWRSSSYNEQFF
>TRBV19|-|-|TRBJ1-1
TGTGCCAGTAGTATGTCTGCGGGGGAGGCTTTCTTT
CASSMSAGEAFF
>TRBV4-3|-|-|TRBJ1-3
TGCGCCAGCAGCCAAGGTTCTAGTGGAAACACCATATATTTT
CASSQGSSGNTIYF
>TRBV19|few|-|TRBJ1-3
TGTGCCAGTAGCAGAAACACCATATATTTT
CASSRNTIYF
>TRBV7-9|-|-|TRBJ1-2
TGTGCCAGCAGCTTCGCCGGCGGTAATGGCTACACCTTC
CASSFAGGNGYTF
>TRBV5-1|-|-|TRBJ1-1
TGCGCCAGCAGCTTGGGCGGAATGAACACTGAAGCTTTCTTT
CASSLGGMNTEAFF
>TRBV2|-|-|TRBJ2-3
TGTGCCAGCAGTGATATGGGGGAGGGCACAGATACGCAGTATTTT
CASSDMGEGTDTQYF
>TRBV5-1|-|-|TRBJ1-1
TGCGCCAGCAGCCCGGGGGGGAACACTGAAGCTTTCTTT
CASSPGGNTEAFF
>TRBV19|-|-|TRBJ1-4
TGTGCCAGTAGTCGGGGGGCGCAGGAAAAACTGTTTTTT
CASSRGAQEKLFF
>TRBV6-2/TRBV6-3|-|TRBD2|TRBJ2-7
TGTGCCAGCAGTTACTCGATCCTAGCGGGAGGGTTATCGGACGAGCAGTACTTC
CASSYSILAGGLSDEQYF
>TRBV11-3|-|-|TRBJ2-2
TGTGCCAGCAGCTTAGAGCGAAACACCGGGGAGCTGTTTTTT
CASSLERNTGELFF
>TRBV11-3|few|-|TRBJ2-2
TGTGCCGACAGTCCAGGTCCGAACACCGGGGAGCTGTTTTTT
CADSPGPNTGELFF
>TRBV10-1|few|TRBD1|TRBJ1-3
TGCGCCAGCTGGACAGGGCCTGGAAACACCATATATTTT
CASWTGPGNTIYF
>TRBV15|-|TRBD2|TRBJ2-1
TGTGCCACCAGCAGAGAACTAGCGGGAGGGCCCTTGAATGAGCAGTTCTTC
CATSRELAGGPLNEQFF
>TRBV5-1|-|TRBD1|TRBJ1-4
TGCGCCAGCAGCTTGGTGCGGGACAGTAATGAAAAACTGTTTTTT
CASSLVRDSNEKLFF
>TRBV28|-|-|TRBJ2-5
TGTGCCAGCAGTTTTGACAGTTCCTCGAAAGAGACCCAGTACTTC
CASSFDSSSKETQYF